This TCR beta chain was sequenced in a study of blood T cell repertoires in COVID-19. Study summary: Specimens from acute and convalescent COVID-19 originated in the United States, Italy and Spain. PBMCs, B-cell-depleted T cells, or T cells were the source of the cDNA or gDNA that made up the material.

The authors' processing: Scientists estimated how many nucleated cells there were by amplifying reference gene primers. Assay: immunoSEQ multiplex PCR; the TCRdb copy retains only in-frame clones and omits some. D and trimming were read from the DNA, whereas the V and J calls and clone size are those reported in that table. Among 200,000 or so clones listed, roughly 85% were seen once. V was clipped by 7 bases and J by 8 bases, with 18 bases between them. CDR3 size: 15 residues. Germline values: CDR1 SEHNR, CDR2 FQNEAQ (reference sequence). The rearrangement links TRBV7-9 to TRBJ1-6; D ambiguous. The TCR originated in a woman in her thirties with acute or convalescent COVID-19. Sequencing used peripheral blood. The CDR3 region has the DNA TGTGCCAGCATCCCCAACCGTGGAGTCGATTCACCCCTCCACTTT. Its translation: CASIPNRGVDSPLHF. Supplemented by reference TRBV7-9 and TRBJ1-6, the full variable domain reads DTGVSQNPRHKITKRGQNVTFRCDPISEHNRLYWYRQTLGQGPEFLTYFQNEAQLEKSRLLSDRFSAERPKGSFSTLEIQRTEQGDSAMYLCASIPNRGVDSPLHFGNGTRLTVT.